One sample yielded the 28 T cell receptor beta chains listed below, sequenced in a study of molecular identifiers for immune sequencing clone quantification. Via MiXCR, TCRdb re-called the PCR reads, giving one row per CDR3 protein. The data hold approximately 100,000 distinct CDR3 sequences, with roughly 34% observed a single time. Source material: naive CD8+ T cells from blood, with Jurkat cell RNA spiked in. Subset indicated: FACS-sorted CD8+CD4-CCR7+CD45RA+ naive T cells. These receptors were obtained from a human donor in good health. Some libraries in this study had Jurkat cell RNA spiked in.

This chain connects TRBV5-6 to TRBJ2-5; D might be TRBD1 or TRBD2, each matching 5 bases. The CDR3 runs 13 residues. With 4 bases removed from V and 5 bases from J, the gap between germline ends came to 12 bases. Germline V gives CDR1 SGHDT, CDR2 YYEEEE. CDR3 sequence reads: CASSTGGEETQYF. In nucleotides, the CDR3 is TGTGCCAGCAGCACTGGGGGAGAGGAGACCCAGTACTTC.

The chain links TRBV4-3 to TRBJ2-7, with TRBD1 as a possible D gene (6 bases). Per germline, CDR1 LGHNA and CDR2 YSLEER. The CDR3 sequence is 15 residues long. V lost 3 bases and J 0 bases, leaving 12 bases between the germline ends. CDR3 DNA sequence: TGCGCCAGCAGCCAGGTTCCGGGACACTCCTACGAGCAGTACTTC. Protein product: CASSQVPGHSYEQYF.

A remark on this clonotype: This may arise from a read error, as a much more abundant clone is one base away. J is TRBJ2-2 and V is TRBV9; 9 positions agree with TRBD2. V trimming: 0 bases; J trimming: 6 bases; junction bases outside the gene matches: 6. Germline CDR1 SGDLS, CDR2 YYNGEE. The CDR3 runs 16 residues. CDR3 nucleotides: TGTGCCAGCAGCGTAGGACTAGCGGTTCACTCCGGGGAGCTGTTTTTT. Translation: CASSVGLAVHSGELFF.

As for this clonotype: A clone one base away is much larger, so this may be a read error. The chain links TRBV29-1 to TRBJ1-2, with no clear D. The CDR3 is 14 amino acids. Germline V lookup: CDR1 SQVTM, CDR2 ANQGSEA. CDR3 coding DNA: TGCAGCGTGGAAGGACCGGGCCCTAACTATGGCTACACCTTC. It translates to CSVEGPGPNYGYTF.

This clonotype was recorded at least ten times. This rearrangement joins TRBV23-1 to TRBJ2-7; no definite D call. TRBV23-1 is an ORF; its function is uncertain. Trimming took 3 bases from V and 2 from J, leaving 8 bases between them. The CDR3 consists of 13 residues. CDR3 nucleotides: TGCGCCAGCAGTCATCAGGACCCCTACGAGCAGTACTTC. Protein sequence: CASSHQDPYEQYF.

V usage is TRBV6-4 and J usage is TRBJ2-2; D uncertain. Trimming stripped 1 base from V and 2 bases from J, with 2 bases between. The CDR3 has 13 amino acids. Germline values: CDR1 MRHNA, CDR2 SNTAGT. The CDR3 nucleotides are TGTGCCAGCAGTGACTTCAACACCGGGGAGCTGTTTTTT. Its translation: CASSDFNTGELFF.

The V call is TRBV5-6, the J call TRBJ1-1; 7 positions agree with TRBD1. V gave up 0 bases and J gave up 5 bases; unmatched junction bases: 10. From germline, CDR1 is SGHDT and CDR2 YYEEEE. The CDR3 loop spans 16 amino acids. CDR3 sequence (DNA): TGTGCCAGCAGCTTGGATCAGGGGGTTCGTTCGACTGAAGCTTTCTTT. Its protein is CASSLDQGVRSTEAFF.

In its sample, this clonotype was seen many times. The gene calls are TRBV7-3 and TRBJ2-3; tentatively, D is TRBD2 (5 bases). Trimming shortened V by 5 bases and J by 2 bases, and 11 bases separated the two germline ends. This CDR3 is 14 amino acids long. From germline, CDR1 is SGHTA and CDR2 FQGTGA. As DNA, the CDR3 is TGTGCCAGCAGCCACCGACTATCCACAGATACGCAGTATTTT. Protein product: CASSHRLSTDTQYF.

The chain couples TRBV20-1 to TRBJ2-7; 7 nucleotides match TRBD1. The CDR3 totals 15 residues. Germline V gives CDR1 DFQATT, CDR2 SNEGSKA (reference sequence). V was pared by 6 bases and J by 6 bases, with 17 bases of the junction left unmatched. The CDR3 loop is CSATTWAGGRFEQYF. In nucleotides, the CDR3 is TGCAGTGCCACTACGTGGGCAGGGGGTAGGTTCGAGCAGTACTTC.

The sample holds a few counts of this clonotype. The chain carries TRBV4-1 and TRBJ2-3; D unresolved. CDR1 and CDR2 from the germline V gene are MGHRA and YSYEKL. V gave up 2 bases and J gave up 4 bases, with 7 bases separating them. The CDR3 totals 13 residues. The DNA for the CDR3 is TGCGCCAGCAGCCAAATTTTCTCAGATACGCAGTATTTT. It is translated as CASSQIFSDTQYF.

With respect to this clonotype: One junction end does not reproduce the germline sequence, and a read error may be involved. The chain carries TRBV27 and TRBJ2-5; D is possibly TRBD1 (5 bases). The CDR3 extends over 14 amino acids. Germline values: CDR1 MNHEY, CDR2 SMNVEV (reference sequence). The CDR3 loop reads CASSSLAGQEPQYF. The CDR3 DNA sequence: TGTGCCAGCAGTTCCCTCGCAGGGCAAGAGCCCCAGTACTTC.

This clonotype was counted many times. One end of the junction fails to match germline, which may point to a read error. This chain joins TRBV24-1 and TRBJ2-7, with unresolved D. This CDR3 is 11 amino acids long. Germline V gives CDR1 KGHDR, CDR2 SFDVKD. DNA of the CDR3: TGTGCCTCCAGCACCGGCTACGAGCAGTACTTC. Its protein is CASSTGYEQYF.

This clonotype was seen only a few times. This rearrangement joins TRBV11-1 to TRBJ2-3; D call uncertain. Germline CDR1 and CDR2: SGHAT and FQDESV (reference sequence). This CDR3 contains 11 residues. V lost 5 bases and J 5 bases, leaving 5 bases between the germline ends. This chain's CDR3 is CASSELDTQYF. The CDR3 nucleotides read TGTGCCAGCAGCGAGCTAGATACGCAGTATTTT.

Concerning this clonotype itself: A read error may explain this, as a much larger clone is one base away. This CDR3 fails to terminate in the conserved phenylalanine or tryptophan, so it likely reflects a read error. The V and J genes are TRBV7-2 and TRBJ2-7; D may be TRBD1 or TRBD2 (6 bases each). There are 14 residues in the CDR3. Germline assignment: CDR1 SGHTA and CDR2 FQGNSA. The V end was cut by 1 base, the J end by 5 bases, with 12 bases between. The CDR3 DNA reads TGTGCCAGCAGCTTAGGTTGGGGGGCCCACGAGCAGTACTCC. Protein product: CASSLGWGAHEQYS.

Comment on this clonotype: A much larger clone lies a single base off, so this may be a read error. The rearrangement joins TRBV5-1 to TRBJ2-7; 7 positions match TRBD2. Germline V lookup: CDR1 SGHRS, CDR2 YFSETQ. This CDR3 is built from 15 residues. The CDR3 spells CASSSSGGRASFANF. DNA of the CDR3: TGCGCCAGCAGCTCCTCCGGGGGGAGGGCCTCGTTCGCGAACTTC.

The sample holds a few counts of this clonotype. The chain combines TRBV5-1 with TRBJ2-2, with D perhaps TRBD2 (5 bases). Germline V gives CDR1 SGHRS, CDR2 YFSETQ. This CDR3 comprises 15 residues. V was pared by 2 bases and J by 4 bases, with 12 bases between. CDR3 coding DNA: TGCGCCAGCAGCTTAGGGCCAAGCGGCACCGGGGAGCTGTTTTTT. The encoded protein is CASSLGPSGTGELFF.

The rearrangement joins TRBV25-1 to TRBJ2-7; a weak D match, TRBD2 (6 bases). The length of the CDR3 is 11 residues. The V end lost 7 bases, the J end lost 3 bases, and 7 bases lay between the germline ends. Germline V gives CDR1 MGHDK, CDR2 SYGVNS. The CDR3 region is CASTEGYEQYF. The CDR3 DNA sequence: TGTGCCAGCACGGAGGGCTACGAGCAGTACTTC.

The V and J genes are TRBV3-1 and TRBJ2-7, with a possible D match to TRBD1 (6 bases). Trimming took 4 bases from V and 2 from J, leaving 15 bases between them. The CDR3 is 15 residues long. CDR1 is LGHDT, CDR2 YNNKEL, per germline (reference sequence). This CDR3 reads CASSLRGGPPYEQYF. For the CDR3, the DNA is TGTGCCAGCAGCCTCAGGGGCGGGCCTCCCTACGAGCAGTACTTC.

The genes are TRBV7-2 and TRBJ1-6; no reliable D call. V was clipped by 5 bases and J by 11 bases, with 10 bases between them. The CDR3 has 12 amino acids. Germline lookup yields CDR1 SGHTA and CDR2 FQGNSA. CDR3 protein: CASSLPGAPLHF. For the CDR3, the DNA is TGTGCCAGCAGCCTCCCAGGAGCACCCCTCCACTTT.

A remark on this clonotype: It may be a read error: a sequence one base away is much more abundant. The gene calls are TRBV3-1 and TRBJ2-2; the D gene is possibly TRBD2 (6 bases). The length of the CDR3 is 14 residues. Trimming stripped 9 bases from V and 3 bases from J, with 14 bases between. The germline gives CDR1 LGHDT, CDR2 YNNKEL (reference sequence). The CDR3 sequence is CASAMGEDTGELFF. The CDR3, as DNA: TGTGCCAGTGCGATGGGGGAGGACACCGGGGAGCTGTTTTTT. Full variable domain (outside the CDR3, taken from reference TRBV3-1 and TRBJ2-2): DTAVSQTPKYLVTQMGNDKSIKCEQNLGHDTMYWYKQDSKKFLKIMFSYNNKELIINETVPNRFSPKSPDKAHLNLHINSLELGDSAVYFCASAMGEDTGELFFGEGSRLTVL.

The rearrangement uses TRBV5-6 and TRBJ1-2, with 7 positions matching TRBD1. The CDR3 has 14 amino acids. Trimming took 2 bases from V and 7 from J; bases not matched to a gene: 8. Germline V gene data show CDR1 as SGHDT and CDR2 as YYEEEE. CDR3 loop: CASSLGTVAFGYTF. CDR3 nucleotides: TGTGCCAGCAGCTTAGGGACAGTAGCTTTTGGCTACACCTTC.

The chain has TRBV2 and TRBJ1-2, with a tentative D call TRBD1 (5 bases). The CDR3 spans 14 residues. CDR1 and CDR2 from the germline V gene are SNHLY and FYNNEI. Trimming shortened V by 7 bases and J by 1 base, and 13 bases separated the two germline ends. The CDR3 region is CASITSGGNYGYTF. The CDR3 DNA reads TGTGCCAGCATAACGTCTGGGGGTAACTATGGCTACACCTTC.

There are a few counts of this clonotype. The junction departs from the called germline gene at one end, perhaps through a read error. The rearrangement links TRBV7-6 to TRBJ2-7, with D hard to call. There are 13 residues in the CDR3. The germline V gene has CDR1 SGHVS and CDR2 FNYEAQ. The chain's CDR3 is CASSIAGPYEQYF. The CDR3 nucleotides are TGTGCCAGCAGCATAGCCGGGCCCTACGAGCAGTACTTC.

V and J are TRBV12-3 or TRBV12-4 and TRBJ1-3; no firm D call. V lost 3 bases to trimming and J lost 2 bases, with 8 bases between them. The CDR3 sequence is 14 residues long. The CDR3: CASSFPGTGNTIYF. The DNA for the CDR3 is TGTGCCAGCAGTTTCCCAGGCACTGGAAACACCATATATTTT.

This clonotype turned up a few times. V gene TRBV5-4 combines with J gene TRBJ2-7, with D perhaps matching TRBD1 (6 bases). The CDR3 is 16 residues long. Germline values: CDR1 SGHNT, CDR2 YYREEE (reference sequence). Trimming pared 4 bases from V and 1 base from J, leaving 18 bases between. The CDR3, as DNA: TGTGCCAGCAGCCCAGAAGGGGGATTTGTTTCCTACGAGCAGTACTTC. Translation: CASSPEGGFVSYEQYF.

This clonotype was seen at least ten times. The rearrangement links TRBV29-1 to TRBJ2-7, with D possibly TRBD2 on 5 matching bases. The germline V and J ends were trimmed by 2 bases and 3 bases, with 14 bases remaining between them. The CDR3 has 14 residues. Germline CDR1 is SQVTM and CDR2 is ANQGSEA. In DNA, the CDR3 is TGCAGCGTTGAATCCACAGAGGACTTCTACGAGCAGTACTTC. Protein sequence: CSVESTEDFYEQYF.

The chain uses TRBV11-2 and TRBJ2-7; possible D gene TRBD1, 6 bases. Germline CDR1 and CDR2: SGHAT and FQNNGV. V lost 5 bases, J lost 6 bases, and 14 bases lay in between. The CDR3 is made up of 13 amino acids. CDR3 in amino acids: CASSIGTSGEQYF. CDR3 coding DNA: TGTGCCAGCAGCATTGGGACAAGCGGCGAGCAGTACTTC.

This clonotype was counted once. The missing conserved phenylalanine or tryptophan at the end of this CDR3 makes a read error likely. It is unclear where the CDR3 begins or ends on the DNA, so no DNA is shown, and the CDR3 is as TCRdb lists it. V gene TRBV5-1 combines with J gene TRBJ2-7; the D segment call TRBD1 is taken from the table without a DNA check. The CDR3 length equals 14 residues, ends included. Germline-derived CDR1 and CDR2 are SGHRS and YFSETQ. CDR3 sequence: CASSTGTGYNEQYI.